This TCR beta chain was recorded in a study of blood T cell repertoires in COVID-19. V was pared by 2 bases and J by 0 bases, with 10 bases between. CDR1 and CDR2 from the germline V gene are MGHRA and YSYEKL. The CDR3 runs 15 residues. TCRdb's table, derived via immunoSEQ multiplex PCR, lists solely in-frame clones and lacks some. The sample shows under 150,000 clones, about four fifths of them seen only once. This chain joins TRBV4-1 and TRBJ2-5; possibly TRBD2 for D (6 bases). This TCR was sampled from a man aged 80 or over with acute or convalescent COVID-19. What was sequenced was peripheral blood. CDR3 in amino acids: CASSQSGLYQETQYF. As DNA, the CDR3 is TGCGCCAGCAGCCAATCGGGACTTTACCAAGAGACCCAGTACTTC.